The rows below give T cell receptor beta chains drawn from one sample of a study of Graves' ophthalmopathy and Graves' hyperthyroidism. Each CDR3 protein is one row after TCRdb ran MiXCR on the multiplex PCR reads. The sample has hundreds of thousands of distinct CDR3 sequences, approximately 15% seen once. The sequencing input was peripheral blood. The receptors derive from a woman under 30 with stable Graves' hyperthyroidism. CDR3s include the opening cysteine and the closing phenylalanine or tryptophan. D genes are given only for firm matches. Rows may omit the clone size; those that give it use once, few, many or a size class.

J gene	clone size	D gene	V gene	CDR3 DNA	CDR3 protein
TRBJ1-1	many	NA	TRBV6-1	TGTGCCAGCAGTGGCGGACTGATAACTGAAGCTTTCTTT	CASSGGLITEAFF
TRBJ1-1	NA	NA	TRBV29-1	TGCAGCGTTCTCGACGGGGGAGGCACTGAAGCTTTCTTT	CSVLDGGGTEAFF
TRBJ1-6	NA	NA	TRBV5-1	TGCGCCAGCAGCTTGTTACAGGCGATGGGGAGGTCACCCCTCCACTTT	CASSLLQAMGRSPLHF
TRBJ2-7	many	TRBD2	TRBV2	TGTGCCAGCAGTGAACGGGGGGGCGAGCAGTACTTC	CASSERGGEQYF
TRBJ1-1	many	NA	TRBV24-1	TGTGCCACCCGGGGGGACACTGAAGCTTTCTTT	CATRGDTEAFF
TRBJ1-1	many	TRBD1	TRBV12-5	TGTGCTAGTGGTTTGTGGGACAGCGGAAACACTGAAGCTTTCTTT	CASGLWDSGNTEAFF
TRBJ1-1	few	NA	TRBV11-2	TGTGCCAGCAGCTTATTGGGAAGGGCTGAAGCTTTCTTT	CASSLLGRAEAFF
TRBJ2-5	many	TRBD1	TRBV29-1	TGCAGCGTTGAAGAGGACAGGCGAGAGACCCAGTACTTC	CSVEEDRRETQYF
TRBJ2-4	few	TRBD1	TRBV11-2	TGTGCCAGCAGCTTCAGACAGGGGGCGGGAGCCAAAAACATTCAGTACTTC	CASSFRQGAGAKNIQYF
TRBJ1-5	many	TRBD1	TRBV7-9	TGTGCCAGCAGCTTACATGGGACAGGGGAACAGCCCCAGCATTTT	CASSLHGTGEQPQHF
TRBJ1-2	many	NA	TRBV6-5	TGTGCCAGCAGCGCAGGAACTGGTGGCTACACCTTC	CASSAGTGGYTF
TRBJ2-5	NA	NA	TRBV20-1	TGCAGTGCCCAAGACGGGGGCGGGCAAGAGACCCAGTACTTC	CSAQDGGGQETQYF
TRBJ1-1	many	NA	TRBV11-2	TGTGCCAGCAGCTCCTACCAGGGACGGATGAACACTGAAGCTTTCTTT	CASSSYQGRMNTEAFF
TRBJ2-7	NA	NA	TRBV20-1	TGCAGTGCTAGAGATCTGGAATTGGGGAGATCGCAGTACTTC	CSARDLELGRSQYF
TRBJ1-5	many	TRBD1	TRBV6-5	TGTGCCAGCAGTCCATCCAGAAGGGACAGGGTACTCCTTAGCAATCAGCCCCAGCATTTT	CASSPSRRDRVLLSNQPQHF
TRBJ2-7	many	NA	TRBV6-1	TGTGCCAGCAGTGAAGCGGTCGGATCCTACTACGAGCAGTACTTC	CASSEAVGSYYEQYF
TRBJ1-1	many	NA	TRBV12-3/TRBV12-4	TGTGCCAGCAGTTACCCCTCCCGAAGGGTTACTGAAGCTTTCTTT	CASSYPSRRVTEAFF